This entry features one TCR beta chain sequence. The data derive from a study of monozygotic twins with inflammatory bowel disease. TCRdb re-analyzed the 5' RACE reads; it lists each CDR3 protein once, without DNA. The repertoire shows around 450,000 distinct CDR3 sequences; the top ten hold 2.4%. The sequencing input was blood. This receptor was identified in a human donor with ulcerative colitis or Crohn's disease, or a healthy co-twin of an affected twin (not recorded which).

The CDR3 protein is CAIRRENNQPQHF. The chain uses TRBV10-3 and TRBJ1-5. CDR3 length: 13 amino acids. Germline V CDR1 and CDR2: ENHRY, SYGVKD.